A single TCR beta chain is shown here with its context. The data were taken from a study of blood T cell repertoires in COVID-19. Study as a whole: T cells, B-cell-depleted T cells, or PBMCs provided the cDNA or gDNA that served as material.

Authors' processing steps: By means of reference gene primer amplification, nucleated cell counts were estimated. Assay used: immunoSEQ multiplex PCR; TCRdb lists only in-frame clones, some missing. D and trimming come from the DNA, and the V and J calls and clone size come from that table. The sample has under 300,000 clones; approximately 84% are singletons. Sequenced sample: peripheral blood. The sequence was collected from a human donor with COVID-19, enrolled during active disease. The donor label of this sample is uncertain.

CDR3: CASSAVGLAGAEQYF. CDR3 coding DNA: TGTGCCAGCAGCGCCGTCGGACTAGCGGGAGCCGAGCAGTACTTC. This chain connects TRBV11-3 to TRBJ2-7, with 13 bases that match TRBD2. The CDR3 spans 15 residues. V lost 5 bases and J lost 6; bases outside the gene matches: 7. CDR1 is SGHNT, CDR2 YENEEA, per germline. Complete variable domain (other parts from reference TRBV11-3 and TRBJ2-7): EAGVVQSPRYKIIEKKQPVAFWCNPISGHNTLYWYLQNLGQGPELLIRYENEEAVDDSQLPKDRFSAERLKGVDSTLKIQPAELGDSAVYLCASSAVGLAGAEQYFGPGTRLTVT.